This entry is about one T cell receptor beta chain. The record originates from a study of shared clonotypes between healthy human individuals. When replicate PCRs were run on sorted subsets, they used 200 ng DNA, some 29,000 T cell genomes. Measured with immunoSEQ multiplex PCR; TCRdb has only the in-frame clones, and not every one. This table holds 2 million to 2.5 million clones, under 95% found once. The donor population consisted of healthy HIV-negative adults with no recent acute infections or vaccinations. Each donor was a Caucasian adult residing in Nashville, Tennessee. Unmatched junction bases numbered 6, after V lost 4 bases and J lost 0 bases. CDR1 and CDR2 (germline): SGHRS, YFSETQ. The CDR3 has 16 amino acids.

This chain uses TRBV5-1 with TRBJ2-1; the match to TRBD1 covers 8 bases. The receptor comes from a man aged 18-30 years in good health. Some clones in this sample may be carry-over from other donors' samples. The specimen was naive CD4+ T cells from PBMCs. The sample's subset: CD45RA+ positively selected. The CDR3 bases are TGCGCCAGCAGCCCTTTCCAGGGGGCCTCCTACAATGAGCAGTTCTTC. This encodes CASSPFQGASYNEQFF.